A selection of T cell receptor beta chains follows, all from one sample in a study of regulatory T cells in long-lasting Graves disease. TCRdb reanalysed the multiplex PCR reads using MiXCR and keeps one entry per CDR3 protein. This sample carries a few hundred thousand distinct CDR3 sequences, 15% of them seen once, and the ten largest clones take about 8.2%. These records were also assigned to another study, of T cells in Graves' hyperthyroidism and ophthalmopathy.

The sample was peripheral blood mononuclear cells (PBMCs), taken at new diagnosis, from a patient treated with antithyroid drugs. These receptor sequences come from a woman between 40 and 50 years old with Graves disease. Both conserved end residues are part of each CDR3. D genes are given only for firm matches. Clone size is stated in some rows and not others, as once, few, many or a class when expanded.

abundance: many
v_gene: TRBV11-2
len: 16
j_gene: TRBJ2-5
d_gene: TRBD2
CDR3aa: CASGKLAGVGLETQYF
CDR3nt: TGTGCCAGCGGTAAACTAGCGGGAGTCGGTTTAGAGACCCAGTACTTC

abundance: many
v_gene: TRBV30
len: 14
j_gene: TRBJ1-6
d_gene: NA
CDR3aa: CAWTPGMWNSPLHF
CDR3nt: TGTGCCTGGACCCCCGGGATGTGGAATTCACCCCTCCACTTT

abundance: many
v_gene: TRBV2
len: 12
j_gene: TRBJ2-1
d_gene: NA
CDR3aa: CASAGPGHEAFF
CDR3nt: TGTGCCAGCGCAGGACCGGGACACGAGGCGTTCTTC

abundance: few
v_gene: TRBV28
len: 14
j_gene: TRBJ1-2
d_gene: NA
CDR3aa: CASSRGGNNYGYTF
CDR3nt: TGTGCCAGCAGCCGTGGGGGCAATAACTATGGCTACACCTTC

abundance: many
v_gene: TRBV9
len: 15
j_gene: TRBJ1-5
d_gene: NA
CDR3aa: CASSVWDDNRGPQHF
CDR3nt: TGTGCCAGCAGCGTATGGGACGACAACCGGGGACCCCAGCATTTT

abundance: many
v_gene: TRBV28
len: 14
j_gene: TRBJ1-4
d_gene: NA
CDR3aa: CASSSGSTNEKLFF
CDR3nt: TGTGCCAGCAGTTCGGGGAGTACTAATGAAAAACTGTTTTTT

abundance: many
v_gene: TRBV12-3/TRBV12-4
len: 12
j_gene: TRBJ1-1
d_gene: NA
CDR3aa: CASTQNRAEAFF
CDR3nt: TGTGCCAGCACCCAAAACAGGGCTGAAGCTTTCTTT

abundance: many
v_gene: TRBV27
len: 16
j_gene: TRBJ2-3
d_gene: TRBD2
CDR3aa: CASSPQTSYGTDTQYF
CDR3nt: TGTGCCAGCAGTCCTCAGACTAGCTACGGCACAGATACGCAGTATTTT

abundance: NA
v_gene: TRBV7-2
len: 12
j_gene: TRBJ2-4
d_gene: TRBD2
CDR3aa: CASSGTSGRADF
CDR3nt: TGTGCCAGCAGCGGAACTAGCGGGAGGGCCGACTTC

abundance: many
v_gene: TRBV7-2
len: 16
j_gene: TRBJ1-6
d_gene: TRBD1
CDR3aa: CASSLDGQGAYSPLHF
CDR3nt: TGTGCCAGCAGCTTAGATGGGCAGGGGGCGTATTCACCCCTCCACTTT

abundance: few
v_gene: TRBV15
len: 15
j_gene: TRBJ2-4
d_gene: NA
CDR3aa: CATSGGVSPKNIQYF
CDR3nt: TGTGCCACCAGCGGCGGGGTGTCGCCCAAAAACATTCAGTACTTC

abundance: many
v_gene: TRBV11-3
len: 16
j_gene: TRBJ2-3
d_gene: NA
CDR3aa: CASSLAAGYFTDTQYF
CDR3nt: TGTGCCAGCAGCTTAGCGGCAGGGTATTTCACAGATACGCAGTATTTT

abundance: many
v_gene: TRBV5-6
len: 13
j_gene: TRBJ2-5
d_gene: NA
CDR3aa: CASRRTGRETQYF
CDR3nt: TGCGCCAGCCGACGGACTGGGCGAGAGACCCAGTACTTC

abundance: NA
v_gene: TRBV9
len: 15
j_gene: TRBJ1-1
d_gene: NA
CDR3aa: CASSVEQFMNTEAFF
CDR3nt: TGTGCCAGCAGCGTAGAACAGTTCATGAACACTGAAGCTTTCTTT

abundance: many
v_gene: TRBV2
len: 12
j_gene: TRBJ1-4
d_gene: NA
CDR3aa: CAILGTNEKLFF
CDR3nt: TGTGCCATCCTGGGAACTAATGAAAAACTGTTTTTT

abundance: many
v_gene: TRBV10-2
len: 17
j_gene: TRBJ1-4
d_gene: NA
CDR3aa: CASKGPDAPQEKEKLFF
CDR3nt: TGCGCCAGCAAAGGCCCCGACGCCCCACAGGAGAAGGAAAAACTGTTTTTT

abundance: few
v_gene: TRBV19
len: 15
j_gene: TRBJ2-5
d_gene: NA
CDR3aa: CASSIARTYQETQYF
CDR3nt: TGTGCCAGTAGTATAGCTAGAACGTACCAAGAGACCCAGTACTTC

abundance: NA
v_gene: TRBV5-8
len: 15
j_gene: TRBJ2-2
d_gene: TRBD2
CDR3aa: CASPPLAGGAGELFF
CDR3nt: TGTGCCAGCCCCCCCCTAGCGGGAGGGGCCGGGGAGCTGTTTTTT

abundance: NA
v_gene: TRBV19
len: 15
j_gene: TRBJ2-1
d_gene: TRBD2
CDR3aa: CASRTSGRVSNEQFF
CDR3nt: TGTGCCAGTAGGACTAGCGGGAGAGTTTCTAATGAGCAGTTCTTC

abundance: many
v_gene: TRBV19
len: 15
j_gene: TRBJ1-4
d_gene: NA
CDR3aa: CASSYGQPRNEKLFF
CDR3nt: TGTGCCAGTAGTTACGGACAGCCCAGAAATGAAAAACTGTTTTTT

abundance: many
v_gene: TRBV5-1
len: 15
j_gene: TRBJ2-7
d_gene: TRBD2
CDR3aa: CASSVSGSSVDEQYF
CDR3nt: TGCGCCAGCAGCGTTAGCGGGAGTTCGGTGGACGAGCAGTACTTC

abundance: NA
v_gene: TRBV4-1
len: 19
j_gene: TRBJ2-1
d_gene: TRBD2
CDR3aa: CASSHGPTSGLAPLREQFF
CDR3nt: TGCGCCAGCAGCCACGGCCCCACATCGGGACTAGCCCCCCTTCGTGAGCAGTTCTTC

abundance: few
v_gene: TRBV6-2/TRBV6-3
len: 17
j_gene: TRBJ2-5
d_gene: TRBD1
CDR3aa: CASSYHAGTGERETQYF
CDR3nt: TGTGCCAGCAGTTACCACGCCGGGACAGGGGAGCGGGAGACCCAGTACTTC

abundance: many
v_gene: TRBV5-5
len: 17
j_gene: TRBJ2-5
d_gene: TRBD2
CDR3aa: CASSSGTSGRVGETQYF
CDR3nt: TGTGCCAGCAGCTCCGGGACTAGCGGGAGAGTCGGAGAGACCCAGTACTTC

abundance: many
v_gene: TRBV12-3/TRBV12-4
len: 13
j_gene: TRBJ2-6
d_gene: NA
CDR3aa: CASRFSGANVLTF
CDR3nt: TGTGCCAGCAGATTCTCTGGGGCCAACGTCCTGACTTTC

abundance: NA
v_gene: TRBV20-1
len: 14
j_gene: TRBJ2-3
d_gene: TRBD1
CDR3aa: CSARRTGRTDTQYF
CDR3nt: TGCAGTGCTAGGCGGACAGGGAGAACAGATACGCAGTATTTT

abundance: NA
v_gene: TRBV5-6
len: 16
j_gene: TRBJ2-7
d_gene: NA
CDR3aa: CASSLSDYMGRREQYF
CDR3nt: TGTGCCAGCAGCCTGAGTGACTACATGGGGAGGAGGGAGCAGTACTTC

abundance: few
v_gene: TRBV28
len: 13
j_gene: TRBJ2-7
d_gene: NA
CDR3aa: CASSSNKDGRQYF
CDR3nt: TGTGCCAGCAGTTCTAACAAGGACGGAAGGCAGTACTTC

abundance: many
v_gene: TRBV5-1
len: 14
j_gene: TRBJ1-2
d_gene: NA
CDR3aa: CASSLGEANYGYTF
CDR3nt: TGCGCCAGCAGCTTGGGTGAAGCTAACTATGGCTACACCTTC

abundance: NA
v_gene: TRBV28
len: 17
j_gene: TRBJ2-5
d_gene: TRBD1
CDR3aa: CASSPQPPGQGYETQYF
CDR3nt: TGTGCCAGCAGTCCCCAACCACCGGGACAGGGGTACGAGACCCAGTACTTC

abundance: many
v_gene: TRBV12-3/TRBV12-4
len: 13
j_gene: TRBJ1-3
d_gene: TRBD1
CDR3aa: CATWDRGPRPIYF
CDR3nt: TGTGCCACCTGGGACAGGGGGCCCCGACCCATATATTTT

abundance: NA
v_gene: TRBV7-9
len: 15
j_gene: TRBJ1-2
d_gene: NA
CDR3aa: CASSPLSGRDYGYTF
CDR3nt: TGTGCCAGCAGTCCCCTTTCCGGGAGGGACTATGGCTACACCTTC

abundance: NA
v_gene: TRBV7-3
len: 17
j_gene: TRBJ2-7
d_gene: TRBD2
CDR3aa: CASSLTGTSGRWYEQYF
CDR3nt: TGTGCCAGCAGCTTAACGGGGACTAGCGGGAGATGGTACGAGCAGTACTTC

abundance: many
v_gene: TRBV3-1
len: 15
j_gene: TRBJ2-3
d_gene: NA
CDR3aa: CASSQRAGRTDTQYF
CDR3nt: TGTGCCAGCAGCCAACGGGCAGGCCGCACAGATACGCAGTATTTT

abundance: many
v_gene: TRBV9
len: 13
j_gene: TRBJ1-2
d_gene: NA
CDR3aa: CASSVSQGNGYTF
CDR3nt: TGTGCCAGCAGCGTTTCCCAGGGGAATGGCTACACCTTC

abundance: NA
v_gene: TRBV4-2
len: 15
j_gene: TRBJ1-4
d_gene: NA
CDR3aa: CASSLTTPVNEKLFF
CDR3nt: TGTGCCAGCAGCCTGACGACACCTGTTAATGAAAAACTGTTTTTT

abundance: many
v_gene: TRBV28
len: 16
j_gene: TRBJ1-5
d_gene: NA
CDR3aa: CASSLAGVWGNQPQHF
CDR3nt: TGTGCCAGCAGTTTAGCAGGTGTATGGGGCAATCAGCCCCAGCATTTT

abundance: NA
v_gene: TRBV5-1
len: 16
j_gene: TRBJ1-4
d_gene: TRBD1
CDR3aa: CASSLRGQGALAKLFF
CDR3nt: TGCGCCAGCAGCCTTCGGGGACAGGGGGCTTTAGCAAAACTGTTTTTT

abundance: many
v_gene: TRBV7-8
len: 12
j_gene: TRBJ2-1
d_gene: NA
CDR3aa: CASSLKLAEQFF
CDR3nt: TGTGCCAGCAGCTTAAAACTAGCAGAGCAGTTCTTC

abundance: many
v_gene: TRBV20-1
len: 12
j_gene: TRBJ2-1
d_gene: NA
CDR3aa: CSARDLVNEQFF
CDR3nt: TGCAGTGCTAGAGATCTAGTGAATGAGCAGTTCTTC

abundance: many
v_gene: TRBV7-8
len: 13
j_gene: TRBJ1-4
d_gene: NA
CDR3aa: CASSFRLNEKLFF
CDR3nt: TGTGCCAGCAGCTTCAGACTTAATGAAAAACTGTTTTTT

abundance: NA
v_gene: TRBV6-9
len: 15
j_gene: TRBJ2-1
d_gene: NA
CDR3aa: CASSYGFYSYNEQFF
CDR3nt: TGTGCCAGCAGTTACGGCTTTTACTCCTACAATGAGCAATTCTTC

abundance: NA
v_gene: TRBV19
len: 15
j_gene: TRBJ1-5
d_gene: NA
CDR3aa: CASSIDLQGNQPQHF
CDR3nt: TGTGCCAGTAGTATAGATCTGCAGGGAAATCAGCCCCAGCATTTT

abundance: many
v_gene: TRBV6-2/TRBV6-3
len: 13
j_gene: TRBJ1-1
d_gene: NA
CDR3aa: CASRRASSTEAFF
CDR3nt: TGTGCCAGCAGGAGGGCCTCGAGCACTGAAGCTTTCTTT

abundance: many
v_gene: TRBV7-2
len: 14
j_gene: TRBJ2-1
d_gene: NA
CDR3aa: CASSPGLSFHEQFF
CDR3nt: TGTGCCAGCAGCCCGGGACTTTCTTTTCATGAGCAGTTCTTC

abundance: many
v_gene: TRBV28
len: 15
j_gene: TRBJ2-4
d_gene: NA
CDR3aa: CASSLKPKTKNIQYF
CDR3nt: TGTGCCAGCAGTCTCAAGCCTAAGACCAAAAACATTCAGTACTTC

abundance: NA
v_gene: TRBV3-1
len: 14
j_gene: TRBJ2-7
d_gene: TRBD2
CDR3aa: CASSLSGRFSEQYF
CDR3nt: TGTGCCAGCAGCCTTAGCGGGAGGTTTTCCGAGCAGTACTTC

abundance: NA
v_gene: TRBV2
len: 14
j_gene: TRBJ1-2
d_gene: NA
CDR3aa: CASSPDSANYGYTF
CDR3nt: TGTGCCAGCAGTCCTGACAGTGCTAACTATGGCTACACCTTC

abundance: NA
v_gene: TRBV3-1
len: 17
j_gene: TRBJ2-7
d_gene: TRBD2
CDR3aa: CASSHTKTGLAVKKQYF
CDR3nt: TGTGCCAGCAGCCACACAAAGACGGGACTAGCGGTTAAGAAGCAGTACTTC

abundance: few
v_gene: TRBV6-2/TRBV6-3
len: 12
j_gene: TRBJ1-5
d_gene: NA
CDR3aa: CASSPAPSAQHF
CDR3nt: TGTGCCAGCAGCCCGGCCCCTTCGGCCCAGCATTTT

abundance: few
v_gene: TRBV28
len: 14
j_gene: TRBJ2-7
d_gene: TRBD2
CDR3aa: CASKDSGLSYEQYF
CDR3nt: TGTGCCAGCAAAGATAGCGGGCTCTCCTACGAGCAGTACTTC

abundance: many
v_gene: TRBV11-3
len: 16
j_gene: TRBJ2-2
d_gene: NA
CDR3aa: CASSLWGLHNTGELFF
CDR3nt: TGTGCCAGCAGCTTATGGGGACTTCATAACACCGGGGAGCTGTTTTTT

abundance: many
v_gene: TRBV11-2
len: 14
j_gene: TRBJ2-3
d_gene: NA
CDR3aa: CASSLRLLADTQYF
CDR3nt: TGTGCCAGCAGCTTACGGCTCCTAGCTGATACGCAGTATTTT

abundance: many
v_gene: TRBV5-1
len: 13
j_gene: TRBJ2-7
d_gene: NA
CDR3aa: CASSSGGSNEQYF
CDR3nt: TGCGCCAGCAGCTCTGGAGGCTCGAACGAGCAGTACTTC

abundance: NA
v_gene: TRBV12-3/TRBV12-4
len: 14
j_gene: TRBJ2-1
d_gene: NA
CDR3aa: CASSQTVGYNEQFF
CDR3nt: TGTGCCAGCAGCCAGACAGTGGGGTACAATGAGCAGTTCTTC

abundance: many
v_gene: TRBV10-3
len: 15
j_gene: TRBJ2-3
d_gene: TRBD2
CDR3aa: CAINPGLANTDTQYF
CDR3nt: TGTGCCATCAACCCGGGACTAGCGAACACAGATACGCAGTATTTT

abundance: many
v_gene: TRBV9
len: 14
j_gene: TRBJ1-4
d_gene: NA
CDR3aa: CASSVGQGDEKLFF
CDR3nt: TGTGCCAGCAGCGTAGGACAAGGCGATGAAAAACTGTTTTTT

abundance: many
v_gene: TRBV7-2
len: 14
j_gene: TRBJ2-7
d_gene: NA
CDR3aa: CASSHPPTLYEQYF
CDR3nt: TGTGCCAGCAGCCACCCCCCGACACTCTACGAGCAGTACTTC

abundance: NA
v_gene: TRBV20-1
len: 12
j_gene: TRBJ1-2
d_gene: NA
CDR3aa: CSARDRGYGYTF
CDR3nt: TGCAGTGCTAGAGATCGTGGCTATGGCTACACCTTC